Listed below are T cell receptor beta chains from one sample, sequenced in a study of cytomegalovirus exposure and HLA in healthy donors. The assay was immunoSEQ multiplex PCR, and TCRdb's table has in-frame clones only and misses some. This repertoire shows 150,000 to 180,000 clones, 86% found once; its top ten account for 2.1%. The sequenced sample was PBMCs. All receptors derive from a human donor in good health. Both conserved end residues are part of each CDR3. A D gene is named only where the DNA matches it firmly. Some rows mark clone size as missing; the rest say once, few, many or name a class of expanded clone.

.	TRBJ2-3	TRBD2	TRBV9	CASRMGGTSGATSTDTQYF	TGTGCCAGCAGAATGGGGGGGACTAGCGGGGCCACTAGCACAGATACGCAGTATTTT
.	TRBJ2-2	TRBD1	TRBV7-2	CASCDRGYTGELFF	TGTGCCAGCTGCGACAGGGGGTACACCGGGGAGCTGTTTTTT
.	TRBJ2-7	.	TRBV7-3	CASSFIGTRAYEQYF	TGTGCCAGCAGCTTTATCGGGACACGGGCCTACGAGCAGTACTTC
.	TRBJ1-5	TRBD1	TRBV18	CASSPTPWGQGVSNQPQHF	TGTGCCAGCTCACCAACCCCTTGGGGACAGGGGGTCAGCAATCAGCCCCAGCATTTT
.	TRBJ1-1	.	TRBV4-3	CASSQDPTGRNTEAFF	TGCGCCAGCAGCCAAGATCCCACAGGGAGGAACACTGAAGCTTTCTTT
.	TRBJ1-1	.	TRBV5-5	CASSFAGAVIAFF	TGTGCCAGCAGCTTTGCAGGGGCGGTGATTGCTTTCTTT
once	TRBJ1-5	.	TRBV4-3	CASSRSENQPQHF	TGCGCCAGCAGCCGCTCAGAAAATCAGCCCCAGCATTTT
many	TRBJ1-2	.	TRBV6-5	CASSYSGGTDGYTF	TGTGCCAGCAGTTACTCCGGGGGAACGGATGGCTACACCTTC
.	TRBJ1-6	TRBD1	TRBV6-4	CASSEGGLGQTYNSPLHF	TGTGCCAGCAGTGAGGGAGGTCTGGGACAGACCTATAATTCACCCCTCCACTTT
few	TRBJ1-2	TRBD1	TRBV29-1	CSVGDRGNGYTF	TGCAGCGTTGGGGACAGGGGGAATGGCTACACCTTC
few	TRBJ2-3	.	TRBV25-1	CASSERSGYTDTQYF	TGTGCCAGCAGTGAACGGAGCGGCTACACAGATACGCAGTATTTT
.	TRBJ2-7	TRBD1	TRBV6-6	CASSYTRQGDEQYF	TGTGCCAGCAGTTACACCCGACAGGGGGACGAGCAGTACTTC
.	TRBJ2-7	TRBD1	TRBV6-6	CASRVDRGEQYF	TGTGCCAGCAGAGTCGACAGGGGCGAGCAGTACTTC
.	TRBJ1-2	TRBD1	TRBV5-4	CASSLTTGRRGYTF	TGTGCCAGCAGCTTAACGACAGGGCGGCGCGGCTACACCTTC
.	TRBJ1-2	.	TRBV18	CASSPPLGLFDYGYTF	TGTGCCAGCTCACCACCGTTGGGGCTGTTTGACTATGGCTACACCTTC
.	TRBJ2-3	TRBD1	TRBV5-1	CASSLGTGLDTQYF	TGCGCCAGCAGCTTGGGGACAGGTTTAGATACGCAGTATTTT
.	TRBJ1-4	.	TRBV7-9	CASSLERVGEKLFF	TGTGCCAGCAGCTTAGAGCGGGTCGGGGAAAAACTGTTTTTT
.	TRBJ2-4	TRBD2	TRBV2	CASSEALPSGRAGDKNIQYF	TGTGCCAGCAGTGAAGCGCTTCCTAGCGGGAGGGCCGGGGACAAAAACATTCAGTACTTC
.	TRBJ1-1	.	TRBV19	CASSIDRLDTEAFF	TGTGCCAGTAGTATAGATCGTCTCGACACTGAAGCTTTCTTT
.	TRBJ2-1	.	TRBV2	CASSDLAPNSYNEQFF	TGTGCCAGCAGTGATTTAGCTCCTAACTCCTACAATGAGCAGTTCTTC
.	TRBJ1-1	.	TRBV18	CASSPGQTQLTMNTEAFF	TGTGCCAGCTCACCCGGACAGACTCAATTAACAATGAACACTGAAGCTTTCTTT
.	TRBJ1-1	TRBD1	TRBV18	CASSPDRAGTEAFF	TGTGCCAGCTCACCGGACAGGGCCGGCACTGAAGCTTTCTTT
.	TRBJ1-3	.	TRBV7-9	CASSPTTGNTIYF	TGTGCCAGCAGCCCGACTACTGGAAACACCATATATTTT
.	TRBJ2-3	TRBD2	TRBV5-1	CASSVEVLAGSTDTQYF	TGCGCCAGCAGCGTGGAGGTCCTAGCGGGTAGCACAGATACGCAGTATTTT
.	TRBJ1-1	TRBD1	TRBV19	CASSIPSRGQRPEAFF	TGTGCCAGTAGTATCCCCTCCCGGGGACAGCGGCCTGAAGCTTTCTTT
.	TRBJ1-1	TRBD1	TRBV6-5	CASSYGQVNTEAFF	TGTGCCAGCAGTTATGGACAGGTGAACACTGAAGCTTTCTTT
.	TRBJ1-5	TRBD1	TRBV10-1	CASSEWWGTGGGWVNHGNQPQHF	TGCGCCAGCAGTGAGTGGTGGGGGACAGGGGGAGGGTGGGTCAATCACGGCAATCAGCCCCAGCATTTT
once	TRBJ2-7	TRBD2	TRBV7-9	CASSLSSGPTYEQYF	TGTGCCAGCAGCCTCTCTAGCGGGCCGACCTACGAGCAGTACTTC
once	TRBJ2-1	TRBD2	TRBV29-1	CSVPRTSGIHEQFF	TGCAGCGTTCCCCGGACTAGCGGGATTCATGAGCAGTTCTTC
.	TRBJ2-1	TRBD1	TRBV6-4	CASSVRPGQDNEQFF	TGTGCCAGCAGTGTTAGGCCCGGACAGGACAATGAGCAGTTCTTC
.	TRBJ1-1	.	TRBV7-9	CASSSTVNTEAFF	TGTGCCAGCAGCTCTACAGTGAACACTGAAGCTTTCTTT
.	TRBJ2-6	.	TRBV11-3	CASSLDQRSSGANVLTF	TGTGCCAGCAGCTTAGATCAGAGGAGCTCTGGGGCCAACGTCCTGACTTTC
.	TRBJ1-2	.	TRBV27	CASSFVTGAYGYTF	TGTGCCAGCAGTTTTGTCACAGGAGCCTATGGCTACACCTTC
few	TRBJ2-2	.	TRBV11-2	CASSLSWGQGSGELFF	TGTGCCAGCAGCTTAAGTTGGGGACAAGGGTCCGGGGAGCTGTTTTTT
.	TRBJ2-1	.	TRBV12-5	CASGLGTGFEQFF	TGTGCTAGTGGTTTGGGGACTGGCTTTGAGCAGTTCTTC
once	TRBJ2-3	.	TRBV27	CASRRRGTDTQYF	TGTGCCAGCCGAAGGCGGGGCACAGATACGCAGTATTTT
.	TRBJ1-4	.	TRBV13	CASSKLRGTEKLFF	TGTGCCAGCAGCAAATTAAGGGGGACTGAAAAACTGTTTTTT
many	TRBJ2-2	TRBD2	TRBV2	CASSEVTNLAGDGGELFF	TGTGCCAGCAGTGAAGTAACCAATCTAGCGGGAGACGGCGGGGAGCTGTTTTTT
.	TRBJ2-3	TRBD1	TRBV28	CASSATGGTIGTQYF	TGTGCCAGCAGTGCGACAGGGGGCACTATTGGTACGCAGTATTTT
.	TRBJ2-2	TRBD2	TRBV4-1	CASSQDSQTLAGLGGELFF	TGCGCCAGCAGCCAAGACTCGCAAACTTTAGCGGGACTAGGCGGGGAGCTGTTTTTT
.	TRBJ1-3	TRBD1	TRBV2	CASLKEGTGTGNTIYF	TGTGCCAGCTTAAAAGAAGGGACAGGGACTGGAAACACCATATATTTT
.	TRBJ2-1	.	TRBV9	CASSRRDQSYNEQFF	TGTGCCAGCAGCCGCAGGGATCAATCCTACAATGAGCAGTTCTTC
.	TRBJ1-1	TRBD1	TRBV6-6	CASSYGQGSEAFF	TGTGCCAGCAGTTACGGACAGGGGTCTGAAGCTTTCTTT
.	TRBJ1-6	.	TRBV2	CASSLQGEGSPLHF	TGTGCCAGCAGTCTACAGGGTGAAGGGTCACCCCTCCACTTT
.	TRBJ1-3	.	TRBV9	CASSLRVSGNTIYF	TGTGCCAGCAGCCTCAGGGTTTCGGGAAACACCATATATTTT
.	TRBJ1-1	.	TRBV19	CASMGIDRLNTEAFF	TGTGCCAGTATGGGGATCGACAGACTGAACACTGAAGCTTTCTTT
.	TRBJ2-2	.	TRBV9	CASHGVGELFF	TGTGCCAGCCACGGGGTCGGGGAGCTGTTTTTT
.	TRBJ1-6	.	TRBV9	CASSVGPLNSPLHF	TGTGCCAGCAGCGTAGGTCCCTTGAATTCACCCCTCCACTTT
.	TRBJ1-4	TRBD1	TRBV11-2	CASSSGQGKLFF	TGTGCCAGCAGCTCGGGACAGGGGAAACTGTTTTTT
.	TRBJ2-2	.	TRBV4-1	CASMSHGELFF	TGCGCCAGCATGAGTCACGGGGAGCTGTTTTTT
.	TRBJ2-1	TRBD2	TRBV9	CASSVEGTRNNEQFF	TGTGCCAGCAGCGTAGAAGGGACTAGAAACAATGAGCAGTTCTTC